Each of the 30 T cell receptor beta chains below was sequenced from the same sample in a study of radiotherapy plus CTLA-4 blockade in lung cancer. Using immunoSEQ multiplex PCR, the repertoire was profiled, and TCRdb retains in-frame clones only, with some absent. Among over 75,000 clones listed, roughly four fifths were seen once. The sequences come from peripheral blood, collected from a patient treated with radiotherapy plus ipilimumab. The origin of the receptors is a human donor with non-small cell lung cancer who had stable disease on radiotherapy plus ipilimumab.

CDR3 DNA sequence: TGTGCCAGCAGCCAATGGGGGGAAGGCAATGAGCAGTTCTTC. It codes for CASSQWGEGNEQFF. V usage is TRBV9 and J usage is TRBJ2-1; D is perhaps TRBD2 (6 bases). The CDR3 length is 14 residues. Deletions cut 4 bases from V and 6 bases from J, with 14 bases between. Looked up from germline, CDR1 is SGDLS and CDR2 is YYNGEE.

The chain is built from TRBV2 and TRBJ1-5; 10 bases match TRBD1. CDR1 is SNHLY, CDR2 FYNNEI, per germline. V shed 6 bases, J shed 6 bases, and the junction held 8 bases outside the gene matches. The CDR3 consists of 15 residues. The CDR3 here is CASSPSGTGVQPQHF. In DNA, the CDR3 is TGTGCCAGCAGCCCCTCCGGGACAGGGGTTCAGCCCCAGCATTTT.

This clone was seen more than once but under ten times. In nucleotides, the CDR3 is TGCGCCAGCAGCTTACAGGGGGCCGATGGCTACACCTTC. Its protein product is CASSLQGADGYTF. The V call is TRBV5-1, the J call TRBJ1-2; TRBD1 aligns across 9 bases. The CDR3 is made up of 13 amino acids. Germline V gene data show CDR1 as SGHRS and CDR2 as YFSETQ. Trimming removed 2 bases from V and 6 bases from J; junction bases left unmatched: 2.

The chain couples TRBV2 to TRBJ2-2; D is perhaps TRBD2 (6 bases). Germline V gives CDR1 SNHLY, CDR2 FYNNEI. V gave up 6 bases and J gave up 4 bases, with 9 bases separating them. This CDR3 contains 13 residues. The CDR3 nucleotides are TGTGCCAGCAGGGAGGGGCCCACCGGGGAGCTGTTTTTT. This translates into CASREGPTGELFF.

J is TRBJ1-5 and V is TRBV28; possibly TRBD1 for D (5 bases). The V gene lost 8 bases and the J gene lost 7 bases, with 15 bases spanning the gap. The CDR3 runs 13 residues. The germline gives CDR1 MDHEN, CDR2 SYDVKM. The CDR3 DNA reads TGTGCCAGCCGCAATCAGGGAGGGCAGCCCCAGCATTTT. It yields the protein CASRNQGGQPQHF.

This clone came up a few times. The chain is built from TRBV18 and TRBJ1-2; D not certain. The V end lost 4 bases, the J end lost 3 bases, and 3 bases lay between the germline ends. The CDR3 consists of 11 residues. Per the germline V gene, CDR1 is KGHSH and CDR2 is LQKENI. As DNA, the CDR3 is TGTGCCAGCTCACTCGACTATGGCTACACCTTC. Protein sequence: CASSLDYGYTF.

The rearrangement joins TRBV5-1 to TRBJ1-1; no definite D call. Trimming cost V 1 base and J 4 bases, with 8 bases left between them. The CDR3 loop spans 13 amino acids. Per the germline V gene, CDR1 is SGHRS and CDR2 is YFSETQ. CDR3 sequence reads: CASSLMDFTEAFF. The CDR3 bases are TGCGCCAGCAGCTTGATGGACTTCACTGAAGCTTTCTTT. The variable domain in full, with the rest retrieved from reference TRBV5-1 and TRBJ1-1, is KAGVTQTPRYLIKTRGQQVTLSCSPISGHRSVSWYQQTPGQGLQFLFEYFSETQRNKGNFPGRFSGRQFSNSRSEMNVSTLELGDSALYLCASSLMDFTEAFFGQGTRLTVV.

The chain recombines TRBV7-6 with TRBJ2-1, with 7 bases aligning to TRBD2. The CDR3 covers 13 residues. V trimming: 5 bases; J trimming: 7 bases; junction bases outside the gene matches: 5. The germline CDR1 and CDR2 sequences are SGHVS and FNYEAQ. Here the CDR3 DNA reads TGTGCCAGCAGCCGGACTAGTCTAAATGAGCAGTTCTTC. Protein: CASSRTSLNEQFF.

A note on this clone: The missing conserved phenylalanine or tryptophan at the end of this CDR3 makes a read error likely. The DNA is left out, because the CDR3 cannot be placed on it with certainty; the CDR3 is given as TCRdb lists it. The CDR3 sequence is CASSLGSGGI. V gene TRBV27 combines with J gene TRBJ1-2. From germline, CDR1 is MNHEY and CDR2 SMNVEV (reference sequence). The CDR3 is 10 residues long, counting both termini.

The chain carries TRBV19 and TRBJ1-4; D ambiguous. The CDR3 is made up of 13 amino acids. Germline values: CDR1 LNHDA, CDR2 SQIVND (reference sequence). Trimming stripped 4 bases from V and 8 bases from J, with 11 bases between. CDR3 DNA sequence: TGTGCCAGTAGTAGTGGAAGTAAGGAAAAACTGTTTTTT. Translating it yields CASSSGSKEKLFF.

V and J are TRBV6-1 and TRBJ2-7, with 7 bases lining up with TRBD1. J lost 2 bases, V lost 8 bases, and 12 bases had no gene match. CDR3 size: 15 residues. CDR1 is MNHNS, CDR2 SASEGT, per germline. For the CDR3, the DNA is TGTGCCAGCGGTGCAGAGACAGGGCCCGCCTACGAGCAGTACTTC. Its protein product is CASGAETGPAYEQYF.

This chain joins TRBV7-2 and TRBJ2-5, with D hard to call. CDR3 length equals 14 residues. Germline values: CDR1 SGHTA, CDR2 FQGNSA. Trimming pared 1 base from V and 1 base from J, leaving 7 bases between. The CDR3 DNA reads TGTGCCAGCAGCTTAGTGAACCTCCAAGAGACCCAGTACTTC. This translates into CASSLVNLQETQYF.

This sequence joins TRBV27 and TRBJ2-7, with D perhaps TRBD1 or TRBD2 (5 bases each). CDR1 is MNHEY and CDR2 is SMNVEV in the germline V gene (reference sequence). The CDR3 has 14 amino acids. Trimming pared 10 bases from V and 3 bases from J, leaving 19 bases between. The CDR3, as DNA: TGTGCCACCACAGTTTCGGGGCAAAACTACGAGCAGTACTTC. The encoded protein is CATTVSGQNYEQYF.

The V call is TRBV30, the J call TRBJ1-1; 8 bases line up with TRBD1. The junction had 7 bases not matched to a gene; V was cut back by 3 bases and J by 1 base. Germline CDR1 and CDR2: GTSNPN and SVGIG (reference sequence). The CDR3 is made up of 15 amino acids. The chain's CDR3 is CAWSDTGTGNTEAFF. The CDR3 coding sequence is TGTGCCTGGAGCGATACCGGGACAGGGAACACTGAAGCTTTCTTT.

The chain uses TRBV5-1 and TRBJ2-1, with 14 nucleotides matching TRBD2. The V segment lost 4 bases and the J segment 8 bases; nucleotides outside the gene matches: 8. This CDR3 comprises 16 residues. Germline CDR1 SGHRS, CDR2 YFSETQ. CDR3 sequence reads: CASSRGTSGRRDEQFF. As DNA, the CDR3 is TGCGCCAGCAGCCGGGGGACTAGCGGGAGACGCGATGAGCAGTTCTTC.

This rearrangement joins TRBV2 to TRBJ2-3; 15 bases match TRBD2. Per germline, CDR1 SNHLY and CDR2 FYNNEI. V lost 0 bases and J lost 4; bases outside the gene matches: 5. The CDR3 covers 18 residues. The CDR3 loop reads CASSEARTSGGAADTQYF. CDR3 bases: TGTGCCAGCAGTGAAGCTAGGACTAGCGGGGGGGCGGCAGATACGCAGTATTTT.

The chain employs TRBV5-1 and TRBJ2-7, with TRBD2 matching over 11 bases. The CDR3 length is 15 residues. The germline CDR1 and CDR2 sequences are SGHRS and YFSETQ. Losses at the gene ends were 5 bases for V and 3 bases for J; bases not matched to a gene: 7. CDR3 sequence (DNA): TGCGCCAGCAGACCCGGGACTAGCGGAAACTACGAGCAGTACTTC. Amino acid sequence: CASRPGTSGNYEQYF.

This rearrangement joins TRBV5-1 to TRBJ2-1; no reliable D call. Trimming stripped 3 bases from V and 7 bases from J, with 17 bases between. The length of the CDR3 is 15 residues. Germline values: CDR1 SGHRS, CDR2 YFSETQ. CDR3 sequence (DNA): TGCGCCAGCAGCTCGAATGGGGTGTTGGGGAATGAGCAGTTCTTC. It is translated as CASSSNGVLGNEQFF.

This chain uses TRBV7-9 with TRBJ1-1, with D hard to call. This CDR3 has 14 residues. Germline V gene lookup returns CDR1 SEHNR and CDR2 FQNEAQ (reference sequence). V gave up 1 base and J gave up 0 bases, with 6 bases separating them. The CDR3 spells CASSLDTMNTEAFF. CDR3 DNA: TGTGCCAGCAGCTTAGACACTATGAACACTGAAGCTTTCTTT.

The chain is built from TRBV19 and TRBJ1-4; D gene ambiguous. Germline V gene lookup returns CDR1 LNHDA and CDR2 SQIVND (reference sequence). Deletions cut 2 bases from V and 2 bases from J, with 9 bases between. CDR3 length equals 15 residues. CDR3 protein: CASSIQGFTNEKLFF. The CDR3 bases are TGTGCCAGTAGTATACAAGGTTTTACTAATGAAAAACTGTTTTTT.

With regard to this clone: Mismatch with germline at one junction end may stem from a read error. The chain recombines TRBV7-7 with TRBJ2-1; 9 nucleotides align to TRBD1. CDR1 and CDR2 (germline): SSHAT, FNYEAQ (reference sequence). The CDR3 totals 14 residues. The CDR3 here is CASSLVGQGSEQFF. In DNA form, the CDR3 reads TGTGCTAGCAGCTTAGTGGGACAGGGTAGTGAGCAGTTCTTC. Based on the CDR3 plus reference TRBV7-7 and TRBJ2-1, the full variable domain is GAGVSQSPRYKVTKRGQDVTLRCDPISSHATLYWYQQALGQGPEFLTYFNYEAQPDKSGLPSDRFSAERPEGSISTLTIQRTEQRDSAMYRCASSLVGQGSEQFFGPGTRLTVL.

This clone came up once. This sequence joins TRBV5-1 and TRBJ2-1; either TRBD1 or TRBD2 may fit D (5 bases each). The ends were cut back, 3 bases at V and 0 bases at J, with 10 bases in the middle. CDR3 length equals 15 residues. Germline V gene lookup returns CDR1 SGHRS and CDR2 YFSETQ. The CDR3 DNA follows: TGCGCCAGCAGCTCGGGACGGAACTCCTACAATGAGCAGTTCTTC. This encodes CASSSGRNSYNEQFF.

This chain uses TRBV9 with TRBJ2-5; 12 positions agree with TRBD2. Germline loops: CDR1 SGDLS, CDR2 YYNGEE. The CDR3 extends over 15 amino acids. V gave up 4 bases and J gave up 4 bases; unmatched junction bases: 5. CDR3 in amino acids: CASSLTSGSGETQYF. CDR3 coding DNA: TGTGCCAGCAGCCTGACTAGCGGGAGTGGAGAGACCCAGTACTTC.

The chain joins TRBV7-2 to TRBJ1-5; 7 bases line up with TRBD1. The junction had 6 bases not matched to a gene; V was cut back by 1 base and J by 3 bases. CDR3 length: 16 residues. Germline values: CDR1 SGHTA, CDR2 FQGNSA. The CDR3 DNA reads as TGTGCCAGCAGCTTAGTTTGGACAGGAGTCAATCAGCCCCAGCATTTT. Residues: CASSLVWTGVNQPQHF.

The genes are TRBV5-1 and TRBJ1-6, with a possible D match to TRBD1 (5 bases). The CDR3 extends over 15 amino acids. Per germline, CDR1 SGHRS and CDR2 YFSETQ. V shed 0 bases and J shed 7 bases, with 11 bases lying between them. The CDR3: CASSLDGQMNSPLHF. As DNA, the CDR3 is TGCGCCAGCAGCTTGGACGGACAAATGAATTCACCCCTCCACTTT.

The V call is TRBV7-2, the J call TRBJ2-5, with 12 bases identical to TRBD2. This CDR3 is built from 14 residues. With 6 bases clipped from V and 4 bases from J, the junction kept 3 bases outside the gene matches. The germline CDR1 and CDR2 sequences are SGHTA and FQGNSA. The CDR3 DNA sequence: TGTGCCAGCAGTTCACTAGCGGGGGGAGAGACCCAGTACTTC. This codes for CASSSLAGGETQYF.

The gene calls are TRBV5-4 and TRBJ2-7; TRBD1 is a possible D gene (6 bases). The CDR3 has 14 residues. Germline values: CDR1 SGHNT, CDR2 YYREEE (reference sequence). V lost 0 bases and J lost 5, with 12 bases in between. The CDR3 protein is CASSLVGRGDEQYF. CDR3 sequence (DNA): TGTGCCAGCAGCTTGGTAGGCAGGGGCGACGAGCAGTACTTC.

This chain links TRBV25-1 with TRBJ2-7; TRBD1 agrees at 8 bases. Trimming at V came to 2 bases and at J to 3 bases, leaving 6 bases not matched to a gene. The V gene's germline CDR1 is MGHDK and CDR2 SYGVNS. The length of the CDR3 is 15 residues. The DNA for the CDR3 is TGTGCCAGCAGTGAAAGCGGACAGGGCGACTACGAGCAGTACTTC. Translating gives CASSESGQGDYEQYF.

The V call is TRBV4-1, the J call TRBJ2-7; D gene unclear. The length of the CDR3 is 14 residues. V lost 1 base and J 3 bases, leaving 10 bases between the germline ends. Germline lookup yields CDR1 MGHRA and CDR2 YSYEKL. CDR3 nucleotides: TGCGCCAGCAGCCAAGTCGGAACATACTACGAGCAGTACTTC. Translated: CASSQVGTYYEQYF.

The rearrangement uses TRBV5-1 and TRBJ2-1; 10 nucleotides match TRBD2. J was trimmed by 7 bases and V by 1 base; bases with no gene match: 11. CDR1 SGHRS and CDR2 YFSETQ come from the germline V gene. This CDR3 is 17 amino acids long. The DNA for the CDR3 is TGCGCCAGCAGCTTGTATCGGGCTAGCGGGAGAGGTAATGAGCAGTTCTTC. Translation gives CASSLYRASGRGNEQFF.